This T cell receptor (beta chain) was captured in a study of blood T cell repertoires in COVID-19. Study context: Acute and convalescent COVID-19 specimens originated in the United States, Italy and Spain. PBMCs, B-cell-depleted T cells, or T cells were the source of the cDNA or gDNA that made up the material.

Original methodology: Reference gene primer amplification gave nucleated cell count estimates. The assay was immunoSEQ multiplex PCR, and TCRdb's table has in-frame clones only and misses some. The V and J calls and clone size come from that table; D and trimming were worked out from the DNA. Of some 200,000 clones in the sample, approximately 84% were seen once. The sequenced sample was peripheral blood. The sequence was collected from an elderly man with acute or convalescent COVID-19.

The CDR3 nucleotides read TGTGCCACCAGTGATTCCCCGGGGAAGGGTCGGGAGACCCAGTACTTC. It yields the protein CATSDSPGKGRETQYF. The chain joins TRBV24-1 to TRBJ2-5; D is possibly TRBD2 (5 bases). The germline V gene encodes CDR1 KGHDR and CDR2 SFDVKD. V was clipped by 2 bases and J by 5 bases, with 17 bases between them. The CDR3 extends over 16 amino acids.